These T cell receptor beta chains were read from a single sample in a study of blood T cell repertoires in COVID-19. Libraries were prepared by immunoSEQ multiplex PCR; TCRdb keeps only in-frame clonotypes and omits some of them. The repertoire includes some 20,000 clones, about nine tenths of them detected once, and over 8.5% sits in the top ten. What was sequenced was peripheral blood. The receptors stem from a human donor in a cohort sampled during active COVID-19. CDR3s include the opening cysteine and the closing phenylalanine or tryptophan. D genes are given only for firm matches. Clone size is shown for a subset of rows, as once, few, many or a class of expanded clone.

. TRBJ2-7 TRBV11-3 once TGTGCCAGCAGCTTTGAGGGGGCCTACGAGCAGTACTTC CASSFEGAYEQYF
TRBD1 TRBJ1-1 TRBV7-9 . TGTGCCAGCAGCTTAGGGTTAGGACAGGGGAACACTGAAGCTTTCTTT CASSLGLGQGNTEAFF
. TRBJ2-7 TRBV3-1/TRBV3-2 . TGTGCCAGCAGCCCGGCGACCCAGGGCGAGCAGTACTTC CASSPATQGEQYF
. TRBJ1-3 TRBV2 . TGTGCCAGCAGTCAGATGAGGAGCTCTGGAAACACCATATATTTT CASSQMRSSGNTIYF
TRBD2 TRBJ2-7 TRBV6-6 once TGTGCCAGCAGTCCACCGTTTCGGGGACTAGTCTCCTACGAGCAGTACTTC CASSPPFRGLVSYEQYF
. TRBJ2-3 TRBV4-1 once TGCGCCAGCAGCCTACTAGGAACTAGCACAGATACGCAGTATTTT CASSLLGTSTDTQYF
. TRBJ1-1 TRBV9 . TGTGCCAGCAGCGTAGCGGGGGGGGTCTACACTGAAGCTTTCTTT CASSVAGGVYTEAFF
. TRBJ1-1 TRBV21-1 . TGTGCCAGCAGCAAAGGTATCCCGCTCGGCACTGAAGCTTTCTTT CASSKGIPLGTEAFF
. TRBJ2-7 TRBV6-6 . TGTGCCAGCAGTTACTCCGGCGAGCAGTACTTC CASSYSGEQYF
TRBD2 TRBJ2-1 TRBV6-1 . TGTGCCAGCAGTGAAGGCGGGGGGGCTTACAATGAGCAGTTCTTC CASSEGGGAYNEQFF
. TRBJ1-6 TRBV2 . TGTGCCAGCAGGGACAGAATATCAAATTCACCCCTCCACTTT CASRDRISNSPLHF
. TRBJ1-2 TRBV18 . TGTGCCAGCTCACCACCCTCCACAACTAACTATGGCTACACCTTC CASSPPSTTNYGYTF
TRBD1 TRBJ2-2 TRBV2 . TGTGCCAGCAGCGATCAGGGGGCCGCGAACACCGGGGAGCTGTTTTTT CASSDQGAANTGELFF
. TRBJ1-1 TRBV3-1/TRBV3-2 . TGTGCCAGCAGCCGGCGCGACAGTGAGACTGAAGCTTTCTTT CASSRRDSETEAFF
TRBD1 TRBJ1-1 TRBV5-4 . TGTGCCAGCAGCTTGGGGGGACAGATGAACACTGAAGCTTTCTTT CASSLGGQMNTEAFF
. TRBJ1-2 TRBV12-3/TRBV12-4 . TGTGCCAGCAGTTTAGTGGGGGGTGGCGGCTACACCTTC CASSLVGGGGYTF
. TRBJ2-3 TRBV5-4 . TGTGCCAGCAGCCCGACAAGCCTAGCTAGCACAGATACGCAGTATTTT CASSPTSLASTDTQYF
. TRBJ1-2 TRBV27 . TGTGCCAGCAGGCGGACAGAGGACTATGGCTACACCTTC CASRRTEDYGYTF
. TRBJ1-1 TRBV20-1 . TGCAGTGCTAGTGGGCGCCAAGAGGGAGGTTGGGGCACTGAAGCTTTCTTT CSASGRQEGGWGTEAFF
TRBD1 TRBJ2-1 TRBV11-3 once TGTGCCAGCAGCTTAGATGGACAGGCCCGGAGCAATGAGCAGTTCTTC CASSLDGQARSNEQFF
TRBD1 TRBJ1-4 TRBV6-5 few TGTGCCAGCAGCAGAGGACAGGCTAATGAAAAACTGTTTTTT CASSRGQANEKLFF
TRBD1 TRBJ1-2 TRBV5-6 . TGTGCCAGCAGCTTTGGGACAGGGAGATCCCCTTATGGCTACACCTTC CASSFGTGRSPYGYTF
TRBD1 TRBJ1-6 TRBV5-6 . TGTGCCAGCAGCTTCGACAGGGATAATTCACCCCTCCACTTT CASSFDRDNSPLHF
TRBD1 TRBJ1-2 TRBV20-1 . TGCAGTGCTAGTCCTCTTCGGACAGGGGGCGAATCAGCAACGTTCTATGGCTACACCTTC CSASPLRTGGESATFYGYTF
. TRBJ2-5 TRBV5-4 . TGTGCCAGCAGCCAGCAGGGGAGCGGAGAGACCCAGTACTTC CASSQQGSGETQYF
. TRBJ2-7 TRBV12-3/TRBV12-4 . TGTGCCAGCAGTTTAACGGACAGTCTTTGGCAGTACTTC CASSLTDSLWQYF
. TRBJ1-5 TRBV20-1 . TGCAGTGCTAGTGGGAGTCAGCCCCAGCATTTT CSASGSQPQHF
TRBD1 TRBJ1-1 TRBV10-2 . TGCGCCAGCAGGGCGACGGGACAGCCGAACACTGAAGCTTTCTTT CASRATGQPNTEAFF
. TRBJ2-4 TRBV11-2 . TGTGCCAGCAGCTTAGTGAGAAGGCTGCGAGGAGCCAAAAACATTCAGTACTTC CASSLVRRLRGAKNIQYF
TRBD1 TRBJ1-2 TRBV5-4 . TGTGCCAGCAGCAAAGATCGGACAGGGGAGAGCTATGGCTACACCTTC CASSKDRTGESYGYTF
TRBD2 TRBJ2-5 TRBV5-1 . TGCGCCAGCAGCAGGACTAGCGGGGTAGGGGAGACCCAGTACTTC CASSRTSGVGETQYF
. TRBJ1-5 TRBV29-1 once TGCAGCGTTGAAGCCCAGAAAGGGGCGGGCAATCAGCCCCAGCATTTT CSVEAQKGAGNQPQHF
. TRBJ2-5 TRBV9 . TGTGCCAGCAGCGCTCACGACAAGCAAGAGACCCAGTACTTC CASSAHDKQETQYF
TRBD1 TRBJ2-7 TRBV5-1 once TGCGCCAGCAGCTGGGGACAGGACCAGCAGTACTTC CASSWGQDQQYF
. TRBJ1-1 TRBV18 . TGTGCCAGCTCATCGTCCACGGACAGATTGAACACTGAAGCTTTCTTT CASSSSTDRLNTEAFF
TRBD1 TRBJ1-1 TRBV27 . TGTGCCAGCACTAGACAGGGCTGGGGCACTGAAGCTTTCTTT CASTRQGWGTEAFF
TRBD1 TRBJ2-7 TRBV13 . TGTGCCAGCAGCCCATCCCCCGACAGGGCATACGAGCAGTACTTC CASSPSPDRAYEQYF
. TRBJ2-2 TRBV15 once TGTGCCACCAGCAGCAACAGGGATAGGATCGGGGAGCTGTTTTTT CATSSNRDRIGELFF
TRBD1 TRBJ2-7 TRBV19 . TGTGCCAGTAGTGCCACCGGGACAGCAGGTTCCTACGAGCAGTACTTC CASSATGTAGSYEQYF
. TRBJ2-2 TRBV5-6 . TGTGCCAGCAGCTTTTATCAGACGAACACCGGGGAGCTGTTTTTT CASSFYQTNTGELFF
TRBD1 TRBJ1-2 TRBV9 . TGTGCCAGCACCCCTGTGGGGACAGGGGGCGTTGGCGGCTACACCTTC CASTPVGTGGVGGYTF
. TRBJ2-1 TRBV7-2 . TGTGCCAGCAGCTTTACGGGACTCGCATACAATGAGCAGTTCTTC CASSFTGLAYNEQFF
TRBD2 TRBJ2-5 TRBV3-1/TRBV3-2 . TGTGCCAGCTCCATCGGGGGGCAAGAGACCCAGTACTTC CASSIGGQETQYF
TRBD2 TRBJ2-1 TRBV2 . TGTGCCAGCCTCCTACCGGGCGGGGGGGCCCTCAGTGAGCAGTTCTTC CASLLPGGGALSEQFF
TRBD2 TRBJ2-7 TRBV3-1/TRBV3-2 few TGTGCCAGCAGCCCCAGACGACTAGCGGGGGGTCCTACCTACGAGCAGTACTTC CASSPRRLAGGPTYEQYF
. TRBJ2-5 TRBV4-1 . TGCGCCAGCAGCCAAGATTATTACAGCTCCCAAGAGACCCAGTACTTC CASSQDYYSSQETQYF
. TRBJ2-3 TRBV7-6 . TGTGCCAGCAGCTTATTCATGGCCGACACAGATACGCAGTATTTT CASSLFMADTDTQYF
TRBD2 TRBJ2-1 TRBV7-2 . TGTGCCAGCAGCACTAGCGGAGGCTCCTACAATGAGCAGTTCTTC CASSTSGGSYNEQFF